This T cell receptor beta chain derives from a study of blood T cell repertoires in COVID-19. Whole-study context: Acute-phase and convalescent COVID-19 samples originated in the United States, Italy and Spain. Sample material is recorded as cDNA or gDNA derived from T cells, B-cell-depleted T cells, or PBMCs.

Authors' processing steps: How many nucleated cells were present was estimated from reference gene primer amplification. Profiling relied on immunoSEQ multiplex PCR, and the TCRdb table lists in-frame clones only, not all of them. V, J and clone size are those of that table, while D and trimming were read from the DNA. This sample has tens of thousands of clones, with about 87% found just once. This clone occurred once. V was shortened by 2 bases and J by 1 base, with 8 bases between the two germline ends. This CDR3 is built from 14 residues. The V gene's germline CDR1 is KGHDR and CDR2 SFDVKD. The sequencing input was peripheral blood. This chain connects TRBV24-1 to TRBJ2-7; D gene uncertain. The receptor was derived from a man older than 75 with acute or convalescent COVID-19. The CDR3 is CATSDSGSSYEQYF. In nucleotides, the CDR3 is TGTGCCACCAGTGATTCCGGGTCTTCCTACGAGCAGTACTTC.